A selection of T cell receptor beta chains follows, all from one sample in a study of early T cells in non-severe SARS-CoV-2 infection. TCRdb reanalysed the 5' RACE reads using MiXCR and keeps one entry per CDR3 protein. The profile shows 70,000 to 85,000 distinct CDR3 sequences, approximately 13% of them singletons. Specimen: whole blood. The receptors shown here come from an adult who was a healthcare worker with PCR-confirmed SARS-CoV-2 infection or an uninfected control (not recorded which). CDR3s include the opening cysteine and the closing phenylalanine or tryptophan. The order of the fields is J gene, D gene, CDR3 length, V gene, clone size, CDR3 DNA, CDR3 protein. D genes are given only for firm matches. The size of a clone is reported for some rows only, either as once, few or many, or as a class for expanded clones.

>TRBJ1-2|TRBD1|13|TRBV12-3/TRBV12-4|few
TGTGCCAGCAGTTCCACAGGGGGGGATGGCTACACCTTC
CASSSTGGDGYTF
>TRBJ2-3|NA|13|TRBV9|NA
TGTGCCAGCAGCCCCGGCCCGGGCGATACGCAGTATTTT
CASSPGPGDTQYF
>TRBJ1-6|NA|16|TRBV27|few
TGTGCCAGCAGTTTACGGCAGTCCCTAGGTGATTCACCCCTCCACTTT
CASSLRQSLGDSPLHF
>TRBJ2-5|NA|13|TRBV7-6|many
TGTGCCAGCAGCTTAGGGACAGAAGAGACCCAGTACTTC
CASSLGTEETQYF
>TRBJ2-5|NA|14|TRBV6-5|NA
TGTGCCAGCAGTTACTCGGAGAGGGGGGAGACCCAGTACTTC
CASSYSERGETQYF
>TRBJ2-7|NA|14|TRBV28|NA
TGTGCCAGCAGCTTATCGGGACACCGCTACGAGCAGTACTTC
CASSLSGHRYEQYF
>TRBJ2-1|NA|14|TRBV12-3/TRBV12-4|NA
TGTGCCAGCAGACTCGTGGCGGGGGCTAATGAGCAGTTCTTC
CASRLVAGANEQFF
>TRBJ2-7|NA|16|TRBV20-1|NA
TGCAGTGCTAGAAGAATCCCGGGGGACGGCTCCTACGAGCAGTACTTC
CSARRIPGDGSYEQYF
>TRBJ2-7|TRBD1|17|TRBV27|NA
TGTGCCAGCAGTACTCACTTAGGGACAGGGGGCTCCTGCGAGCAGTACTTC
CASSTHLGTGGSCEQYF
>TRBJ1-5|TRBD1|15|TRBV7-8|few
TGTGCCAGCAGCTTCGACAGGGGACTTCGGCAGCCCCAGCATTTT
CASSFDRGLRQPQHF
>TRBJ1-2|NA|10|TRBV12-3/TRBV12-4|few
TGTGCCAGCAGTTTGGTGGGCTACACCTTC
CASSLVGYTF
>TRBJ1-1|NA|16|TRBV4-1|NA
TGCGCCAGCAGCCAAGGCCTCGGGGCCGCAAAGACTGAAGCTTTCTTT
CASSQGLGAAKTEAFF
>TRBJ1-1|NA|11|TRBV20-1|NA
TGCAGTGCTTCAGACAGAGTGGAAGCTTTCTTT
CSASDRVEAFF
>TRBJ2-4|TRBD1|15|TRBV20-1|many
TGCAGTGCTAGAGACCAGGGGGCGGCCAAAAACATTCAGTACTTC
CSARDQGAAKNIQYF
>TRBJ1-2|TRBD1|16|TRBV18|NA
TGTGCCAGCTCACCACGGGGGACAGGGTTTGACTATGGCTACACCTTC
CASSPRGTGFDYGYTF
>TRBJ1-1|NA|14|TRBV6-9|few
TGTGCCGCGTGGGTCCGGGTCTATGGGCCTGAAGCTTTCTTT
CAAWVRVYGPEAFF
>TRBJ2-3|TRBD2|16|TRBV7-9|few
TGTGCCAGCAGCCCTCTCCGACTAGCCGACGCCAGTACGCAGTATTTT
CASSPLRLADASTQYF
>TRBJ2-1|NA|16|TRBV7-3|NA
TGTGCCAGCAGCTTAACGGGCGGGACAGCCACCTCTGAGCAGTTCTTC
CASSLTGGTATSEQFF
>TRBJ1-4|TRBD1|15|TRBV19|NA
TGTGCCAGTAGTGGCGGACAGGGGACTAATGAAAAACTGTTTTTT
CASSGGQGTNEKLFF
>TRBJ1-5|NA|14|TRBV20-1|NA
TGCAGTGCTTCTGGGGGGAGAAGCAATCAGCCCCAGCATTTT
CSASGGRSNQPQHF
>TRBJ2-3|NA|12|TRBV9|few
TGTGCCAGCGCGGGTTCCACAGATACGCAGTATTTT
CASAGSTDTQYF
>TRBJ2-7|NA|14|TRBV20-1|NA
TGCAGTGCTAGACAACCGGGACCTAACTACGAGCAGTACTTC
CSARQPGPNYEQYF
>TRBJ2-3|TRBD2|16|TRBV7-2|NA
TGTGCCAGCAGCTCCCCGTGGGGGGGGGGCACAGATACGCAGTATTTT
CASSSPWGGGTDTQYF
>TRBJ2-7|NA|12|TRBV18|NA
TGTGCCAGCTCTCTGGACATCTACGAGCAGTACTTC
CASSLDIYEQYF
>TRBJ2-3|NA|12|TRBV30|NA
TGTGCCTGGAGCCAGGGGACAGATACGCAGTATTTT
CAWSQGTDTQYF
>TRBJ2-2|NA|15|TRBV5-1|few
TGCGCCAGCAGCTTGGTAGAGGAGCTTACCGGGGAGCTGTTTTTT
CASSLVEELTGELFF
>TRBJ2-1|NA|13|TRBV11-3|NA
TGTGCCAGCAGCAAACCCGGGGCAAATGAGCAGTTCTTC
CASSKPGANEQFF
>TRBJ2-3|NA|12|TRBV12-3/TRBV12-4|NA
TGTGCCAGCAGTGGACCCCGGGATACGCAGTATTTT
CASSGPRDTQYF
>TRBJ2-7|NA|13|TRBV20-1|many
TGCAGTGCTAGAGGGACAGATACCTACGAGCAGTACTTC
CSARGTDTYEQYF
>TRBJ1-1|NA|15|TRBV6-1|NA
TGTGCCAGCAGTGACTCAGATAAGATGAACACTGAAGCTTTCTTT
CASSDSDKMNTEAFF
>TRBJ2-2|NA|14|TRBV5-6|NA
TGTGCCAGCAGCCCTACAGGGTCCACCGGGGAGCTGTTTTTT
CASSPTGSTGELFF
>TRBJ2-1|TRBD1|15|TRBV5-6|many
TGTGCCAGCAGCAATGGCCAACAGGGGGGAAATGAGCAGTTCTTC
CASSNGQQGGNEQFF
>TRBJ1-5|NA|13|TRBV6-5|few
TGTGCCAGCACTCCGGGGTTCAATCAGCCCCAGCATTTT
CASTPGFNQPQHF